This TCR beta chain is from a study of shared clonotypes between healthy human individuals. The wider study: A donor's plate count was three for CD4 naive and three for CD4 memory; CD8 naive had two and CD8 memory one.

Clones were read by immunoSEQ multiplex PCR, and TCRdb kept only the in-frame ones, dropping some. The profile covers about 1.4 million clones, with roughly 96% appearing a single time and approximately 1.2% taken by the ten largest. Deletions cut 4 bases from V and 11 bases from J, with 13 bases between. The CDR3 length is 12 residues. Looked up from germline, CDR1 is SGHRS and CDR2 is YFSETQ. The chain carries TRBV5-1 and TRBJ1-3; tentatively, D is TRBD1 (5 bases). What was sequenced was naive CD4+ T cells sorted from blood. The subset denotes: CD45RA+ positively selected. The source is a man aged 25 to 45 in good health. The CDR3 sequence is CASSDSGMSIYF. In DNA, the CDR3 is TGCGCCAGCAGCGACTCAGGGATGTCCATATATTTT.